Listed here are 31 T cell receptor beta chains from one sample, sequenced in a study of technical replicates of blood from a handful of donors. Repertoires were generated with immunoSEQ multiplex PCR, while TCRdb's copy carries only in-frame clones and drops some. The data contain 85,000 to 100,000 clones, around 94% of them singletons. Input material: T cells isolated from PBMCs. The receptor set was obtained from a human donor in good health.

In its sample, this clone was seen a few times. The rearrangement links TRBV2 to TRBJ2-7; 10 bases are shared with TRBD1. The CDR3 loop spans 13 amino acids. Germline V CDR1 and CDR2: SNHLY, FYNNEI. Losses at the gene ends were 6 bases for V and 4 bases for J; bases not matched to a gene: 3. The CDR3 DNA sequence: TGTGCCAGCAGGGCGGACAGGGGGTACGAGCAGTACTTC. Its translation is CASRADRGYEQYF.

V and J are TRBV5-6 and TRBJ1-3, with D hard to call. Germline-derived CDR1 and CDR2 are SGHDT and YYEEEE. Deletions cut 2 bases from V and 0 bases from J, with 9 bases between. The CDR3 length is 15 residues. CDR3 DNA sequence: TGTGCCAGCAGCTTAGGGAGGAACTCTGGAAACACCATATATTTT. As protein: CASSLGRNSGNTIYF.

The V call is TRBV7-6, the J call TRBJ2-7; 13 positions agree with TRBD2. The CDR3 has 18 amino acids. Trimming cost V 5 bases and J 4 bases; bases outside gene matches: 14. Germline CDR1 reads SGHVS; CDR2 reads FNYEAQ. The CDR3 nucleotides are TGTGCCAGCAGCGTGGGGACTAGCGGGACCTCATTGATATACGAGCAGTACTTC. Amino acids: CASSVGTSGTSLIYEQYF.

The gene calls are TRBV4-2 and TRBJ2-1, with unresolved D. Trimming removed 3 bases from V and 3 bases from J, with 3 bases in between. This CDR3 comprises 12 residues. Germline CDR1 LGHNA, CDR2 YNFKEQ. CDR3 in DNA: TGTGCCAGCAGCCACAACTACAATGAGCAGTTCTTC. Its protein product is CASSHNYNEQFF.

This sequence joins TRBV14 and TRBJ2-7, with 8 bases aligning to TRBD2. Germline V gives CDR1 SGHDN, CDR2 FVKESK. With 0 bases clipped from V and 0 bases from J, the junction kept 4 bases outside the gene matches. This CDR3 comprises 16 residues. CDR3 sequence: CASSQDSSGSSYEQYF. The CDR3 DNA follows: TGTGCCAGCAGCCAAGATAGCAGCGGGAGCTCCTACGAGCAGTACTTC.

The chain joins TRBV5-1 to TRBJ2-1; D possibly corresponds to TRBD1 (5 bases). Deletions cut 0 bases from V and 4 bases from J, with 11 bases between. Germline V lookup: CDR1 SGHRS, CDR2 YFSETQ. The CDR3 sequence is 15 residues long. The CDR3 sequence: CASSLVPGKYNEQFF. CDR3 nucleotides: TGCGCCAGCAGCTTGGTCCCAGGGAAATACAATGAGCAGTTCTTC.

This clone is a singleton in its sample. The chain couples TRBV2 to TRBJ1-5; D unclear. Trimming removed 7 bases at V and 1 base at J, with 8 bases between. CDR3 length: 13 residues. Germline V CDR1 and CDR2: SNHLY, FYNNEI. The CDR3 protein is CASNRVSNQPQHF. The CDR3 DNA follows: TGTGCCAGCAATCGGGTGAGCAATCAGCCCCAGCATTTT.

The CDR3 region has the DNA TGTGCCAAATCCTCGGGTTCAGTCACCTACGAGCAGTACTTC. Translation: CAKSSGSVTYEQYF. The V gene is TRBV6-1, the J gene TRBJ2-7; D not resolved. Germline lookup yields CDR1 MNHNS and CDR2 SASEGT. Trimming pared 10 bases from V and 2 bases from J, leaving 18 bases between. The CDR3 extends over 14 amino acids.

The chain links TRBV27 to TRBJ2-3, with D maybe TRBD2 (5 bases). V lost 2 bases to trimming and J lost 4 bases, with 10 bases between them. The V gene's germline CDR1 is MNHEY and CDR2 SMNVEV (reference sequence). The CDR3 sequence is 14 residues long. This CDR3 is CASSLTRVADTQYF. The CDR3 nucleotides read TGTGCCAGCAGTTTAACGAGGGTGGCAGATACGCAGTATTTT.

J is TRBJ1-5 and V is TRBV27; 7 bases align to TRBD1. Germline CDR1 and CDR2: MNHEY and SMNVEV (reference sequence). J gave up 5 bases and V 0 bases, and 4 bases lay outside the gene matches. The CDR3 is 15 amino acids. The CDR3 DNA sequence: TGTGCCAGCAGTTTATCGAACAGGGGACATCAGCCCCAGCATTTT. Translated, it gives CASSLSNRGHQPQHF.

V usage is TRBV7-6 and J usage is TRBJ2-5, with D hard to call. In germline, CDR1 is SGHVS, CDR2 FNYEAQ. The V end was cut by 4 bases, the J end by 4 bases, with 10 bases between. This CDR3 spans 13 amino acids. CDR3 sequence: CASSSRVGETQYF. CDR3 nucleotides: TGTGCCAGCAGCTCCCGGGTCGGAGAGACCCAGTACTTC.

The rearrangement joins TRBV6-6 to TRBJ1-2, with 8 bases matching TRBD1. The germline CDR1 and CDR2 sequences are MNHNY and SVGAGI (reference sequence). V trimming: 8 bases; J trimming: 4 bases; junction bases outside the gene matches: 6. The CDR3 contains 13 residues. CDR3 sequence: CASSNDRGYGYTF. The CDR3 DNA is TGTGCCAGCTCAAATGACAGGGGCTATGGCTACACCTTC.

This chain links TRBV25-1 with TRBJ1-1; no clear D. This CDR3 has 16 amino acids. V gave up 1 base and J gave up 3 bases, with 15 bases separating them. CDR1 MGHDK and CDR2 SYGVNS come from the germline V gene. The CDR3, as DNA: TGTGCCAGCAGTGAATGGGAGGGTGAGAAGGACACTGAAGCTTTCTTT. Translation: CASSEWEGEKDTEAFF.

This clone has more than one count but fewer than ten. This CDR3 is also generated by other DNA sequences in the sample. The chain couples TRBV5-1 to TRBJ1-1; D gene unclear. Germline CDR1 is SGHRS and CDR2 is YFSETQ. Trimming shortened V by 4 bases and J by 2 bases, and 12 bases separated the two germline ends. The CDR3 totals 14 residues. Here the CDR3 reads CASSLGGGNTEAFF. Written as DNA, the CDR3 is TGCGCCAGCAGCCTTGGTGGCGGAAACACTGAAGCTTTCTTT.

The genes are TRBV5-1 and TRBJ2-7; 7 nucleotides match TRBD2. CDR1 SGHRS and CDR2 YFSETQ come from the germline V gene. With V trimmed by 0 bases and J by 3 bases, 6 bases remained unmatched. The CDR3 has 15 amino acids. CDR3 protein: CASSLDGRGSYEQYF. In DNA, the CDR3 is TGCGCCAGCAGCTTGGATGGGCGGGGGAGCTACGAGCAGTACTTC.

This chain connects TRBV18 to TRBJ2-5; no clear D gene. Germline CDR1 is KGHSH and CDR2 is LQKENI. Trimming removed 6 bases from V and 4 bases from J, with 15 bases in between. The CDR3 contains 14 residues. The CDR3, as DNA: TGTGCCAGCTCCCTAGTCACTCGTGGAGAGACCCAGTACTTC. It translates to CASSLVTRGETQYF.

This sequence joins TRBV4-1 and TRBJ2-7; D might be TRBD2 (5 bases). The V end lost 0 bases, the J end lost 3 bases, and 12 bases lay between the germline ends. Germline-derived CDR1 and CDR2 are MGHRA and YSYEKL. The length of the CDR3 is 15 residues. This CDR3 reads CASSQESGTRYEQYF. DNA for the CDR3: TGCGCCAGCAGCCAAGAGAGCGGAACACGCTACGAGCAGTACTTC.

The J gene is TRBJ2-7, the V gene TRBV7-9; TRBD2 matches 8 bases. With V trimmed by 9 bases and J by 0 bases, 10 bases remained unmatched. Looked up from germline, CDR1 is SEHNR and CDR2 is FQNEAQ (reference sequence). The CDR3 extends over 15 amino acids. For the CDR3, the DNA is TGTGCCAGTACAAACGGGGGGGAGAGCTCCTACGAGCAGTACTTC. This sequence encodes CASTNGGESSYEQYF.

This sequence joins TRBV4-1 and TRBJ1-2; possibly TRBD1 for D (5 bases). This CDR3 comprises 18 residues. The germline gives CDR1 MGHRA, CDR2 YSYEKL. V gave up 1 base and J gave up 4 bases, with 22 bases separating them. In DNA form, the CDR3 reads TGCGCCAGCAGCCAAGGCCCGACCGGGAGGGGAAACGGCTATGGCTACACCTTC. Protein: CASSQGPTGRGNGYGYTF.

V usage is TRBV27 and J usage is TRBJ2-7; the D gene is possibly TRBD2 (5 bases). The CDR3 has 17 amino acids. Germline V gene lookup returns CDR1 MNHEY and CDR2 SMNVEV (reference sequence). The V end lost 3 bases, the J end lost 5 bases, and 23 bases lay between the germline ends. The CDR3 here is CASSFSSPEGISDEQYF. The CDR3 nucleotides read TGTGCCAGCAGTTTCTCCAGCCCTGAGGGTATATCTGACGAGCAGTACTTC.

This clone was observed once. The chain has TRBV19 and TRBJ2-1; D may be TRBD1 (6 bases). Germline CDR1 and CDR2: LNHDA and SQIVND (reference sequence). This CDR3 spans 13 amino acids. V gave up 7 bases and J gave up 6 bases, with 13 bases separating them. The CDR3 loop reads CASNGGYPNEQFF. Here the CDR3 DNA reads TGTGCCAGTAATGGGGGCTACCCCAATGAGCAGTTCTTC.

This chain connects TRBV28 to TRBJ1-5, with D unclear. This CDR3 comprises 10 residues. V was pared by 7 bases and J by 9 bases, with 7 bases between. Germline-derived CDR1 and CDR2 are MDHEN and SYDVKM. The CDR3 sequence is CASNSRPQHF. The DNA of the CDR3 is TGTGCCAGCAACTCCCGGCCCCAGCATTTT.

The V gene is TRBV27, the J gene TRBJ1-5, with D maybe TRBD1 (6 bases). Between the trimmed V and J ends, which lost 5 bases and 5 bases, there was a span of 10 bases. The germline V gene encodes CDR1 MNHEY and CDR2 SMNVEV (reference sequence). This CDR3 is built from 13 residues. CDR3 in DNA: TGTGCCAGCAGTGTCTACAGGGATCAGCCCCAGCATTTT. This codes for CASSVYRDQPQHF.

V gene TRBV6-5 combines with J gene TRBJ2-1; 7 bases line up with TRBD2. CDR1 is MNHEY, CDR2 SVGAGI, per germline. This CDR3 comprises 11 residues. Losses at the gene ends were 5 bases for V and 10 bases for J; bases not matched to a gene: 2. The CDR3 loop reads CASSQGGEQFF. Here the CDR3 DNA reads TGTGCCAGCAGTCAGGGAGGGGAGCAGTTCTTC.

The V and J genes are TRBV4-2 and TRBJ2-7; possible D gene TRBD2, 5 bases. The CDR3 loop spans 16 amino acids. CDR1 and CDR2 (germline): LGHNA, YNFKEQ. V was shortened by 6 bases and J by 4 bases, with 22 bases between the two germline ends. CDR3 region: CASRAGVGSVAYEQYF. The CDR3 DNA sequence: TGTGCCAGCAGGGCTGGGGTGGGTAGCGTCGCGTACGAGCAGTACTTC.

This sequence joins TRBV27 and TRBJ2-7; TRBD1 agrees at 9 bases. V was pared by 0 bases and J by 3 bases, with 6 bases of the junction left unmatched. This CDR3 has 16 residues. Germline-derived CDR1 and CDR2 are MNHEY and SMNVEV (reference sequence). The CDR3 DNA reads as TGTGCCAGCAGTTTATCTGCCGGGACAGGGAACTACGAGCAGTACTTC. Its protein is CASSLSAGTGNYEQYF.

This chain links TRBV15 with TRBJ2-7, with 13 bases matching TRBD2. The CDR3 contains 14 residues. With 9 bases clipped from V and 5 bases from J, the junction kept 7 bases outside the gene matches. Germline V CDR1 and CDR2: LNHNV, YYDKDF (reference sequence). The CDR3 coding sequence is TGTGCCACGGGACTAGCGGGACAAACGGACGAGCAGTACTTC. Protein: CATGLAGQTDEQYF.

The table lists this clone with a count of one. The V call is TRBV30, the J call TRBJ2-7; possible D gene TRBD2, 5 bases. The CDR3 sequence is 13 residues long. CDR1 and CDR2 from the germline V gene are GTSNPN and SVGIG (reference sequence). Trimming pared 4 bases from V and 0 bases from J, leaving 10 bases between. The DNA for the CDR3 is TGTGCCTGGATGGGAGTTGGCTCCTACGAGCAGTACTTC. Protein sequence: CAWMGVGSYEQYF. The variable domain in full, completed from reference TRBV30 and TRBJ2-7, reads SQTIHQWPATLVQPVGSPLSLECTVEGTSNPNLYWYRQAAGRGLQLLFYSVGIGQISSEVPQNLSASRPQDRQFILSSKKLLLSDSGFYLCAWMGVGSYEQYFGPGTRLTVT.

The chain links TRBV14 to TRBJ2-1, with 8 nucleotides matching TRBD2. This CDR3 has 15 amino acids. Germline-derived CDR1 and CDR2 are SGHDN and FVKESK. The junction had 3 bases not matched to a gene; V was cut back by 3 bases and J by 2 bases. The CDR3 here is CASSHLAGPYNEQFF. Here the CDR3 DNA reads TGTGCCAGCAGCCACCTAGCGGGCCCCTACAATGAGCAGTTCTTC.

V gene TRBV19 combines with J gene TRBJ2-7, with 8 bases that match TRBD1. The CDR3 contains 13 residues. Germline values: CDR1 LNHDA, CDR2 SQIVND (reference sequence). Trimming took 6 bases from V and 3 from J; bases not matched to a gene: 4. The CDR3 DNA follows: TGTGCCAGTAGCCCCGGGACAGGCTACGAGCAGTACTTC. This codes for CASSPGTGYEQYF.

This sequence joins TRBV27 and TRBJ1-4, with D hard to call. Germline assignment: CDR1 MNHEY and CDR2 SMNVEV (reference sequence). This CDR3 spans 14 amino acids. V lost 2 bases to trimming and J lost 4 bases, with 8 bases between them. The CDR3 reads CASSLAGDNEKLFF. CDR3 DNA sequence: TGTGCCAGCAGTTTAGCCGGGGATAATGAAAAACTGTTTTTT.